This T cell receptor beta chain was sequenced for a study of cytomegalovirus exposure and HLA in healthy donors. Points from the study as a whole: Available immune exposure information was restricted to CMV serostatus only.

In regard to this clone: The antigen is unknown.

The PCR ran on 60 Vbeta and 13 Jbeta primers. The assay was immunoSEQ multiplex PCR, and TCRdb's table has in-frame clones only and misses some. Of roughly 89,000 clones listed, roughly 79% are singletons. This receptor was taken from a woman in her 30s in good health and CMV-seronegative. The sequenced material came from PBMCs.

The CDR3 loop is CASSPTPYEQYF. The CDR3 nucleotides read TGTGCCAGCAGCCCCACACCTTACGAGCAGTACTTC. This rearrangement joins TRBV7-9 to TRBJ2-7; D gene ambiguous. V lost 5 bases and J lost 4, with 9 bases in between. CDR1 SEHNR and CDR2 FQNEAQ come from the germline V gene (reference sequence). There are 12 residues in the CDR3.